The present entry profiles one T cell receptor (beta chain) with its context. Its antigen specificity is not known. Per-base qualities were not stored, and no clone one base away is much larger. CDR3 length: 17 amino acids, cysteine to phenylalanine. Only CDR3 DNA is held: 51 bases, read in frame from base 1. V has 3 bases trimmed and J has 2 bases trimmed; junction bases matching no gene number 9. CDR1 and CDR2 (KGHSH, LQKENI) derive from the germline V gene. These data are taken from a study of blood T cell repertoires in COVID-19 (TCRdb year 2020). A note on the overall study: Collaborator samples came from the United States, Italy and Spain and covered acute and convalescent phases of COVID-19. Sample metadata almost always included a de-identified subject ID, COVID-19 status, age in years and sex. Where available, HLA class I and class II types were taken from metadata supplied by the sample provider and were not determined by assay-based typing. The material from the prospective study consisted of cDNA or gDNA derived from T cells, B-cell-depleted T cells, or PBMCs. The repertoires were released in a freely available public database intended as a resource for research on the immune response to SARS-CoV-2. The dataset comprised deeply sampled blood TCRbeta repertoires from subjects exposed to, actively infected with, or recovered from COVID-19. Samples were obtained from the ongoing ImmuneRACE study (first 160 participants) and from about 1,300 subjects provided by 6 global collaborators. Overall study results and their limits: The amount of clinical and demographic metadata varied by source and participant and was provided uncurated.

Participants in the prospective study were enrolled through a virtual design, were aged roughly 18 to 90 years, and lived in 20 to 30 United States geographic areas. To assign participants to cohorts, the prospective study relied on clinical history that participants themselves reported in a screening survey and a study questionnaire. In the prospective study, whole blood, serum and a nasopharyngeal or oropharyngeal swab were collected from each participant by mobile phlebotomists. Prospective study participants could optionally give additional blood draws and questionnaires over an approximately two-month period. Blood samples from the prospective study were shipped frozen or at room temperature prior to DNA extraction. The immunoSEQ Assay, a bias-controlled multiplex PCR, was used to amplify TCRbeta CDR3 regions from genomic DNA. Regarding the original processing steps: The number of nucleated cells in each sample was estimated from the amplification of reference gene primers within the assay. Sequence reads were collapsed and filtered to measure the absolute abundance of every unique TCRbeta CDR3 rearrangement. Productive Simpson clonality was computed per sample as the square root of Simpson's diversity index over productive rearrangements. TCRdb's version of the immuneACCESS table is confined to in-frame rearrangements and falls short of the full clone set. An unresolved V gene accounts for under half of the shortfall where checked; the remainder is of unknown origin. That table furnishes V, J and clone size, whereas the DNA furnished D and trimming. This sample holds 150,000 or so clones; over 75% were observed only once. Of the sample, roughly 5.7% is held by the ten largest clones.

The sequenced material came from PBMCs or T cells enriched from blood (not recorded which). This sequence originates from a woman aged 40 to 50 with acute COVID-19. This chain joins TRBV18 to TRBJ2-1; TRBD1 lines up with 8 middle nucleotides. The bases read TGTGCCAGCTCACCCTTTACCGGGACAGGAACCTACAATGAGCAGTTCTTC. This codes for CASSPFTGTGTYNEQFF.